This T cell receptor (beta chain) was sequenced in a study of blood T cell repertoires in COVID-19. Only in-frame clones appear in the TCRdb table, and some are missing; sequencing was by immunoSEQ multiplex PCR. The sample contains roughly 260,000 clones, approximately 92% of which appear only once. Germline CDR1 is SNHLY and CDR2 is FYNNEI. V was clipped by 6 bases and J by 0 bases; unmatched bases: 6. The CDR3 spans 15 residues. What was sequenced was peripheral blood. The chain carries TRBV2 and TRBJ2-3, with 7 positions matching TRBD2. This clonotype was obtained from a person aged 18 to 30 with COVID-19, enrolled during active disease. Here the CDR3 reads CASRKAAGSTDTQYF. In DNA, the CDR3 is TGTGCCAGCAGGAAAGCAGCGGGAAGCACAGATACGCAGTATTTT.